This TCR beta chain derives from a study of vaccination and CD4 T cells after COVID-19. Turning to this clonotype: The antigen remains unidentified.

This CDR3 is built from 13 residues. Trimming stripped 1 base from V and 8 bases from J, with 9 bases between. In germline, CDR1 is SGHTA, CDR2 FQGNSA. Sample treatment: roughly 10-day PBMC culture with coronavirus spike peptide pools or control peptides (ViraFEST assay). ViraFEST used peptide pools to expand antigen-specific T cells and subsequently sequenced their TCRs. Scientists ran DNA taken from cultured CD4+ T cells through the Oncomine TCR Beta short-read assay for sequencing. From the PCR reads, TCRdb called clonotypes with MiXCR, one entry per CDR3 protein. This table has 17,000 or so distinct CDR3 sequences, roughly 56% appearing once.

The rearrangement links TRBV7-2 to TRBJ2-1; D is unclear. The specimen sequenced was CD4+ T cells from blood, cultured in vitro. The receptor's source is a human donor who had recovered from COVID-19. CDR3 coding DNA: TGTGCCAGCAGCTTAGGGAAGGGCCATGAGCAGTTCTTC. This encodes CASSLGKGHEQFF. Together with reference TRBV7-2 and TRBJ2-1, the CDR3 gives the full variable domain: GAGVSQSPSNKVTEKGKDVELRCDPISGHTALYWYRQSLGQGLEFLIYFQGNSAPDKSGLPSDRFSAERTGGSVSTLTIQRTQQEDSAVYLCASSLGKGHEQFFGPGTRLTVL.